The sample holds many counts of the clone carrying this TCR beta chain. Its target is unknown. The data are from a study of T-cell reconstitution after alpha-beta-depleted transplantation in children. General observations from the study: Diversity of TCRbeta at day 60 was high in some patients, arising from surviving recipient T cells and thymic progenitors. About two months after transplant, alpha-beta T cells reportedly came from several hundred expanded graft clones. Newly produced T cells mostly accounted for T-cell counts and diversity one year post-transplant.

Molecular barcoding with unique molecular identifiers was used for the TCRbeta library. One entry per CDR3 protein results from TCRdb running MiXCR on the PCR reads. The sample carries around 450,000 distinct CDR3 sequences, roughly a tenth recorded once. This receptor was obtained from a child aged 2 to 15 with inherited bone marrow failure, due to receive a stem cell transplant. The sample was PBMCs, taken before TCRalphabeta/CD19-depleted stem cell transplant.

The DNA for the CDR3 is TGCGCCAGCAGCCAGGCTACAAGCCTAATCTCTGGGGCCAACGTCCTGACTTTC. Translating it yields CASSQATSLISGANVLTF. The V call is TRBV4-3, the J call TRBJ2-6; D gene ambiguous. From germline, CDR1 is LGHNA and CDR2 YSLEER. V shed 3 bases and J shed 0 bases, with 15 bases lying between them. This CDR3 contains 18 residues.